This T cell receptor beta chain emerged from a study of blood T cell repertoires in COVID-19. Clones were sequenced by immunoSEQ multiplex PCR, and TCRdb holds only the in-frame ones, with some missing. In the table there are around 290,000 clones, 88% of which are singletons. The germline CDR1 and CDR2 sequences are SGHDT and YYEEEE. This CDR3 comprises 16 residues. After removal of 3 bases from V and 5 bases from J, the junction contained 9 bases not matched to a gene. The sample comprised PBMCs or T cells enriched from blood (not recorded which). The chain recombines TRBV5-6 with TRBJ1-2; the match to TRBD1 covers 11 bases. This clonotype originated in a woman aged 25 to 39 who had recovered from COVID-19. The CDR3 sequence: CASSSPGQGGFYGYTF. The CDR3 coding sequence is TGTGCCAGCAGCTCACCGGGACAGGGGGGATTTTATGGCTACACCTTC.